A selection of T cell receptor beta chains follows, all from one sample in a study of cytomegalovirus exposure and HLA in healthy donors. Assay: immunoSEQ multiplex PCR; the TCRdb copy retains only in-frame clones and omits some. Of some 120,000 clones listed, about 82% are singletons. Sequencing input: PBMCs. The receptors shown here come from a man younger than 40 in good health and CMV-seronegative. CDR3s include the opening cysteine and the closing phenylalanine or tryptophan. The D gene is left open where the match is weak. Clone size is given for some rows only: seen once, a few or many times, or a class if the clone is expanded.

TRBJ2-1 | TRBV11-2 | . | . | CASSFGVSEVDNEQFF | TGTGCCAGCAGCTTCGGCGTAAGCGAGGTTGACAATGAGCAGTTCTTC
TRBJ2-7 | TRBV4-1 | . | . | CASSQDVSSYEQYF | TGCGCCAGCAGCCAAGATGTGAGCTCCTACGAGCAGTACTTC
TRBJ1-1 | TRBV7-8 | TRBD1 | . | CASSLDRGGLNTEAFF | TGTGCCAGCAGCTTGGACAGGGGAGGACTGAACACTGAAGCTTTCTTT
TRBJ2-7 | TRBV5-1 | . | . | CASSLDPGNYEQYF | TGCGCCAGCAGCTTGGATCCGGGAAACTACGAGCAGTACTTC
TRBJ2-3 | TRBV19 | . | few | CASSIWQTSTDTQYF | TGTGCCAGTAGTATATGGCAGACTAGCACAGATACGCAGTATTTT
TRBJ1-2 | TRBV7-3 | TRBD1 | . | CASSLGQGSAYGYTF | TGTGCCAGCAGCTTGGGACAGGGATCGGCCTATGGCTACACCTTC
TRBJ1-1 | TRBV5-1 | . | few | CASSSPFMGGNTEAFF | TGCGCCAGCAGCTCCCCCTTTATGGGAGGGAACACTGAAGCTTTCTTT
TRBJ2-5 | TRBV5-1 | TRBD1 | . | CASSSQGAQETQYF | TGCGCCAGCAGCTCACAGGGGGCCCAAGAGACCCAGTACTTC
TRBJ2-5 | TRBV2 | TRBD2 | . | CASTTGLGETQYF | TGTGCCAGCACCACCGGACTAGGAGAGACCCAGTACTTC
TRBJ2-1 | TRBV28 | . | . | CASSRGDEQFF | TGTGCCAGCAGTAGGGGCGATGAGCAGTTCTTC
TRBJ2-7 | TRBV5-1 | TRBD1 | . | CASRKGTDSSYEQYF | TGCGCCAGCAGAAAGGGGACAGATTCCTCCTACGAGCAGTACTTC
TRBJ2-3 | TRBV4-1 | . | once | CASSQSSARGDTQYF | TGCGCCAGCAGCCAAAGTTCCGCGCGGGGTGATACGCAGTATTTT
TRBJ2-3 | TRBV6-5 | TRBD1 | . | CASSYQGAVDTQYF | TGTGCCAGCAGTTATCAGGGGGCGGTAGATACGCAGTATTTT